What follows is one T cell receptor beta chain and its context. What antigen it recognizes has not been identified. Base qualities were left out, and no much larger clone turns up one base away. The record originates from a study of shared clonotypes between healthy human individuals (dated by TCRdb to between 2020 and 2021). At the level of the whole study: Two women and three men aged 18 to 49 years were included in the cohort. To estimate repertoire size and how much clonotype sharing occurs between individuals, the study deeply sequenced the blood TCR repertoires of several healthy adults. To increase sequencing depth and limit assay-specific biases, TCR repertoire library preparation and sequencing were carried out by different laboratories using diverse techniques. Each donor's leukapheresis produced roughly between roughly 0.9 and 9 billion PBMCs. For each donor, CD4 naive and CD4 memory were each given three plates, CD8 naive was given two plates, and CD8 memory was given one plate. Overall study results and their limits: Sampling was restricted to blood, and TCR repertoires in tissues likely differ from the TCR repertoires found in blood. Pairwise subsampling indicated that sequencing depth was expected to affect the degree of clonotype sharing among donors. Sharing across a few donors was observed for around 4.8% of naive CD4, over 3% of naive CD8, 2% to 2.5% of memory CD4, and about 0.38% of memory CD8 clonotypes. Estimated clonotype richness was generally larger for naive than for memory subsets. Higher generation probabilities were observed for clonotypes shared by all four sorted-subset donors than for non-shared clonotypes. The small number of donors limited the genetic and exposure-history diversity represented. Rarefaction of sorted-subset datasets indicated incomplete sequencing despite the large sequencing depth.

V and J are truncated by 6 bases and 3 bases respectively, leaving an intervening sequence of 12 bases. The CDR3 holds 13 amino acids from the cysteine to the phenylalanine. Here the CDR3 DNA is all that survives: 39 bases in frame from base 1. The germline V gene yields KGHSH for CDR1 and LQKENI for CDR2. TCR CDR3 regions were amplified from genomic DNA by multiplex PCR using the deep immunoSEQ assay. Genomic DNA extracted from each cell subset was distributed evenly over all wells of several immunoSEQ 96-well plates, and each plate served as one replicate. For sorted subsets, each replicate PCR was loaded with 200 ng genomic DNA, equivalent to approximately 27,000 T cell genomes. Purified libraries were measured with a Qubit 3.0 fluorometer, size-checked on a Bioanalyzer 2100, and measured again with the KAPA Library Quantification kit. A separate single-read 150-cycle Illumina NextSeq 550 flow cell was used to sequence each immunoSEQ 96-well plate. In the original analysis: Because only junctional sequences without quality scores were contained in the immunoSEQ output, filtering matching that applied to full-length reads could not be performed. Sequences were annotated with PyIR, a Python wrapper for IgBLAST v1.9, using IMGT germline references to assign V/J genes and CDR3. Reads with weak V/J assignments (E-value above 1e-6), missing CDR3, stop codons, out-of-frame junctions, or ambiguous translated residues were removed. V3J clonotypes were defined as sequences sharing an identical inferred V gene, J gene, and CDR3 amino acid sequence. Percentage overlap between repertoires was calculated by dividing the number of shared unique clonotypes by the size of the smaller repertoire. Repertoire richness was assessed with RTK rarefaction, the Chao1 estimator, and Recon v2.1 estimates of unobserved clonotypes. Generation probabilities for all TCRbeta clonotypes obtained by the gDNA method from four donors were computed using OLGA. This is the immuneACCESS table as TCRdb keeps it, with only in-frame sequences that have V and J called. A part of the clones is gone; compared with another copy, unresolved V genes explain less than half, and the rest is unexplained. V, J and clone size reflect that table, while D and trimming were determined from the DNA. The table for this sample lists some 980,000 clones; roughly 72% of them were counted only once. Approximately 1.5% of the sample comes from the top ten.

The donors were healthy, HIV-negative adults who had no recently reported acute infections or vaccinations. All donors were Caucasian adults living in Nashville, Tennessee, USA. CD4+ T cells were enriched by magnetic negative selection; naive cells were then positively selected on CD45RA, and the negative fraction formed the memory subset. Blood was collected by leukapheresis, and PBMCs were isolated by Ficoll-Histopaque density gradient centrifugation and then cryopreserved in liquid nitrogen vapor phase. Analytical flow cytometry was used to check the purity and quantity of every magnetically sorted T cell population. Genomic DNA was isolated from each sorted fraction and quantified by UV absorbance on a Nanodrop 2000c.

The rearranged segments are TRBV18 and TRBJ2-7; no D gene is confidently identified. This TCR was sampled from a man aged 18 to 35 in good health. The sample comprised memory CD4+ T cells sorted from blood. The label giving this sample's cell subset or site can be read as: CD45RA-negative fraction. The CDR3 region reads CASSPEVYYEQYF. The nucleotide sequence is given as TGTGCCAGCTCCCCCGAGGTATACTACGAGCAGTACTTC.